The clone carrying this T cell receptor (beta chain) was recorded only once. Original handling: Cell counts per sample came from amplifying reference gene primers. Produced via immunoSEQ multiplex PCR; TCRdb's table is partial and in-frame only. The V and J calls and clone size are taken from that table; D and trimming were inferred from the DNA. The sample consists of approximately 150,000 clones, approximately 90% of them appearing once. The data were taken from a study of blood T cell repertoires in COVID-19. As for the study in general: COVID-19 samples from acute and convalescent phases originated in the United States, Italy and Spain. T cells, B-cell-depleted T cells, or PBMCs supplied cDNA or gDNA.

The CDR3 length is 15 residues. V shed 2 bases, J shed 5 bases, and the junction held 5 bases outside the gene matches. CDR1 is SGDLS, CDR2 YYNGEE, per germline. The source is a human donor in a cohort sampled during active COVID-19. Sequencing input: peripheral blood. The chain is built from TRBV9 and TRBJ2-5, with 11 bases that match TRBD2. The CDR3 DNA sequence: TGTGCCAGCAGCGTGGGACTAGCGGATGGGGAGACCCAGTACTTC. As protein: CASSVGLADGETQYF. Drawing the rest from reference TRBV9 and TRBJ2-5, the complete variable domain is DSGVTQTPKHLITATGQRVTLRCSPRSGDLSVYWYQQSLDQGLQFLIQYYNGEERAKGNILERFSAQQFPDLHSELNLSSLELGDSALYFCASSVGLADGETQYFGPGTRLLVL.